The 6 T cell receptor beta chains presented below share a single source sample, sequenced in a study of beta chain features in type 1 diabetes. Expressed TCRB transcripts were sequenced, since all the RNA that had been isolated was reverse transcribed. Measured with immunoSEQ multiplex PCR; TCRdb has only the in-frame clones, and not every one. The profile covers some 410,000 clones, with about an eighth appearing a single time and around 0.05% taken by the ten largest. The sequenced material came from naive CD4+ T cells from blood. These receptor sequences come from a woman aged 18-29 years in good health.

The chain uses TRBV6-1 and TRBJ1-5, with TRBD1 as a possible D gene (6 bases). Germline V gene sequence: CDR1 MNHNS, CDR2 SASEGT. Trimming left V 7 bases short and J 7 bases short, with 20 bases between. This CDR3 has 15 residues. CDR3: CASTLSGAQGQPQHF. In nucleotides, the CDR3 is TGTGCCAGCACCTTGTCGGGGGCGCAGGGCCAGCCCCAGCATTTT.

This clone was seen only a few times. This sequence joins TRBV30 and TRBJ2-7, with D unresolved. Germline V gives CDR1 GTSNPN, CDR2 SVGIG (reference sequence). V was cut by 3 bases and J by 0 bases, with 15 bases left in between. The CDR3 runs to 15 residues. The CDR3 DNA reads as TGTGCCTGGAGCCGAATCGAGGTTAGCTCCTACGAGCAGTACTTC. It translates to CAWSRIEVSSYEQYF. The entire variable domain, with the rest obtained from reference TRBV30 and TRBJ2-7, is as follows: SQTIHQWPATLVQPVGSPLSLECTVEGTSNPNLYWYRQAAGRGLQLLFYSVGIGQISSEVPQNLSASRPQDRQFILSSKKLLLSDSGFYLCAWSRIEVSSYEQYFGPGTRLTVT.

The gene calls are TRBV9 and TRBJ2-1, with a weak D call TRBD2 (6 bases). In germline, CDR1 is SGDLS, CDR2 YYNGEE. V lost 0 bases, J lost 4 bases, and 14 bases lay in between. This CDR3 comprises 16 residues. The CDR3: CASSVGGLQDYNEQFF. CDR3 nucleotides: TGTGCCAGCAGCGTAGGGGGACTTCAGGATTACAATGAGCAGTTCTTC.

This rearrangement joins TRBV9 to TRBJ2-3; a weak D match, TRBD2 (5 bases). This CDR3 is 16 amino acids long. Trimming stripped 2 bases from V and 2 bases from J, with 15 bases between. Germline lookup yields CDR1 SGDLS and CDR2 YYNGEE. CDR3 nucleotides: TGTGCCAGCAGCGTTCAAAGCGGACGCCTCACAGATACGCAGTATTTT. Translating it yields CASSVQSGRLTDTQYF.

This clone was found many times. The chain is built from TRBV29-1 and TRBJ2-7; D perhaps matches TRBD2 (5 bases). The CDR3 covers 12 residues. Germline values: CDR1 SQVTM, CDR2 ANQGSEA. The CDR3 DNA reads as TGCAACTGTATGGGAGCGGTCTACGAGCAGTACGTC. It encodes CNCMGAVYEQYV.

The J gene is TRBJ2-5, the V gene TRBV5-1; TRBD1 matches 10 bases. Looked up from germline, CDR1 is SGHRS and CDR2 is YFSETQ. The CDR3 contains 14 residues. V shed 3 bases, J shed 1 base, and the junction held 0 bases outside the gene matches. CDR3 DNA sequence: TGCGCCAGCAGCTGGACAGGGGGCCAAGAGACCCAGTACTTC. Its translation is CASSWTGGQETQYF.